This T cell receptor (beta chain) was documented in a study of T-cell reconstitution after alpha-beta-depleted transplantation in children. Study-wide findings and caveats: Recipient T cells and thymic progenitors that survived were the source of the high TCRbeta diversity seen at day 60 in some patients.

Unique molecular identifiers were incorporated during preparation of the TCRbeta library. One entry per CDR3 protein, called by TCRdb with MiXCR from the PCR reads. This table holds around 580,000 distinct CDR3 sequences, around 23% found once. Germline CDR1 SGDLS, CDR2 YYNGEE. This CDR3 has 14 residues. Germline trimming cut 7 bases from V and 3 bases from J; bases unmatched to any gene: 7. A remark on this clonotype: Antigen: not known.

V gene TRBV9 combines with J gene TRBJ2-5, with 9 bases identical to TRBD2. The input for sequencing was PBMCs, mostly from graft donor cells, taken 360 days after TCRalphabeta/CD19-depleted stem cell transplant. This receptor was taken from a boy under two years old who had a stem cell transplant for acute myeloid leukemia, so the T cells may come from the graft donor. The CDR3 here is CASARLAAKETQYF. CDR3 nucleotides: TGTGCCAGCGCCCGACTAGCGGCTAAAGAGACCCAGTACTTC.